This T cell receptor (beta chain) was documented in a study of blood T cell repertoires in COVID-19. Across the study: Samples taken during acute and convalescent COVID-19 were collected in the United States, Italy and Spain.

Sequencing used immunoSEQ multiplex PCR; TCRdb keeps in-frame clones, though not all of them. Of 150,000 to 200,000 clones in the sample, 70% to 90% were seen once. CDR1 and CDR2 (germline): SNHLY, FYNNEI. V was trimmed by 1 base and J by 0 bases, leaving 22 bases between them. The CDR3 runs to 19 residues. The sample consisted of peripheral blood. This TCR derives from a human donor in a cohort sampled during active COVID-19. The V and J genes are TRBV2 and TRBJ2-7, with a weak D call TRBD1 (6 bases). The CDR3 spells CASSEVQGKMGLGSYEQYF. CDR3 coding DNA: TGTGCCAGCAGTGAAGTACAGGGTAAAATGGGCCTAGGCTCCTACGAGCAGTACTTC.